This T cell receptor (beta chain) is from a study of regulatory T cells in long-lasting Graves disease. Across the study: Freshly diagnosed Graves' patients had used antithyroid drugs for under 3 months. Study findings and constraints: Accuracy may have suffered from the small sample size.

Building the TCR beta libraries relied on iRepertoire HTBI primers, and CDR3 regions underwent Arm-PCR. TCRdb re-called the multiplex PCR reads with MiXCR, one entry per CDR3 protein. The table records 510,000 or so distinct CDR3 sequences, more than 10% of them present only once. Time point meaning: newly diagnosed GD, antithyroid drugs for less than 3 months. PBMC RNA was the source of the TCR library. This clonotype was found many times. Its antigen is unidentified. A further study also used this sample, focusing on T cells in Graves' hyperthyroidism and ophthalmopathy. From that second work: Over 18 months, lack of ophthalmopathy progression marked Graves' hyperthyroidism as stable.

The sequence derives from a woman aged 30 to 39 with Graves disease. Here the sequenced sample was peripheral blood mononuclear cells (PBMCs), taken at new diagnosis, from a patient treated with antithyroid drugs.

The CDR3, as DNA: TGCGCCAGCAGCATGTCGGGAACTGGAAACACCATATATTTT. This codes for CASSMSGTGNTIYF. J is TRBJ1-3 and V is TRBV4-1, with D hard to call. Trimming removed 5 bases from V and 2 bases from J, with 10 bases in between. Germline-derived CDR1 and CDR2 are MGHRA and YSYEKL. This CDR3 comprises 14 residues.